This T cell receptor (beta chain) appears in the sequencing data of a study of T cell repertoires in cytomegalovirus infection. Study background: Matching HLA type, along with CMV infection, was indicated by public TCR beta signatures.

TCRdb redid the calling of the reads with MiXCR, one entry per CDR3 protein. The table records a few hundred thousand distinct CDR3 sequences, more than 25% of them present only once. As concerns this clonotype: No antigen is known for it.

From germline, CDR1 is LNHDA and CDR2 SQIVND (reference sequence). The V end lost 5 bases, the J end lost 0 bases, and 17 bases lay between the germline ends. The CDR3 consists of 17 residues. General study results and limits: Frequencies of public TCR beta families were cumulated, and this identified carriers of CMV plus the relevant HLA. CMV-specific TCR beta clonotypes restricted by HLA-C dominated the ex vivo response.

The source of this sequence is a human donor in good health (CMV status not recorded). Some clones in this sample may be carry-over from other donors' samples. Material: PBMCs. The chain recombines TRBV19 with TRBJ1-5; weak D call: TRBD1 (6 bases). The CDR3 region is CASSSETGDYSNQPQHF. The CDR3 DNA reads TGTGCCAGTAGTTCAGAGACAGGAGACTATAGCAATCAGCCCCAGCATTTT.